Each of the 7 T cell receptor beta chains below was sequenced from the same sample in a study of CD8 T cells in ankylosing spondylitis. Study results and caveats: Among TCR beta sequences, a motif of under ten highly homologous variants appeared characteristic of ankylosing spondylitis blood.

Each CDR3 protein gets one entry after TCRdb re-called the 5' RACE reads with MiXCR. The data show 700,000 or so distinct CDR3 sequences, over 15% seen once. No antigens are known for them. Sequencing was done on a sample of blood, either unsorted or a sorted T cell fraction (not recorded which). The receptors shown here come from a male donor with ankylosing spondylitis.

Notes on this clonotype: One end of the junction varies from germline; a read error may be responsible. The chain links TRBV10-3 to TRBJ2-5; D is unclear. Germline lookup yields CDR1 ENHRY and CDR2 SYGVKD. CDR3 length equals 16 residues. Here the CDR3 reads CAISESVAAAQDTQYF. The CDR3 DNA sequence: TGTGCCATCAGTGAGTCGGTGGCAGCAGCCCAAGACACCCAGTACTTC.

The chain combines TRBV5-1 with TRBJ2-3; the match to TRBD2 covers 12 bases. The trim removed 9 bases at V and 6 bases at J, leaving 8 bases unmatched. This CDR3 region has 14 residues. Per the germline V gene, CDR1 is SGHRS and CDR2 is YFSETQ. CDR3 sequence reads: CATATSGGLDTQYF. CDR3 sequence (DNA): TGCGCCACCGCAACTAGCGGGGGGCTGGATACGCAGTATTTT.

This chain uses TRBV5-1 with TRBJ1-3; 7 positions agree with TRBD1. J gave up 0 bases and V 2 bases, and 5 bases lay outside the gene matches. CDR1 and CDR2 from the germline V gene are SGHRS and YFSETQ. This CDR3 contains 16 residues. CDR3 in DNA: TGCGCCAGCAGCTTAACAGGGGACTTCTCTGGAAACACCATATATTTT. Translation: CASSLTGDFSGNTIYF. Full variable domain (remainder filled in from reference TRBV5-1 and TRBJ1-3): KAGVTQTPRYLIKTRGQQVTLSCSPISGHRSVSWYQQTPGQGLQFLFEYFSETQRNKGNFPGRFSGRQFSNSRSEMNVSTLELGDSALYLCASSLTGDFSGNTIYFGEGSWLTVV.

There are a few counts of this clonotype. The genes are TRBV6-1 and TRBJ1-4; D gene unclear. Germline loops: CDR1 MNHNS, CDR2 SASEGT. The CDR3 loop spans 14 amino acids. Trimming removed 4 bases at V and 4 bases at J, with 10 bases between. The CDR3: CASSVALGNEKLFF. The DNA of the CDR3 is TGTGCCAGCAGTGTGGCACTCGGTAATGAAAAACTGTTTTTT.

Concerning this clonotype itself: At one of its ends the junction is not consistent with the germline gene, which may arise from a read error. The chain is built from TRBV12-3 or TRBV12-4 and TRBJ2-7; D may correspond to TRBD1 or TRBD2 (6 bases each). The CDR3 is made up of 13 amino acids. CDR3 DNA sequence: TGTGCCAGCAGTTCAGGGGAGGCCTACGGGCAGTACTTC. Encoded protein: CASSSGEAYGQYF.

There are a few counts of this clonotype. The chain combines TRBV7-6 with TRBJ2-7, with a weak D call TRBD1 (6 bases). Trimming shortened V by 3 bases and J by 1 base, and 10 bases separated the two germline ends. This CDR3 spans 14 amino acids. Per the germline V gene, CDR1 is SGHVS and CDR2 is FNYEAQ. The CDR3 here is CASSFRQESYEQYF. DNA for the CDR3: TGTGCCAGCAGCTTCCGACAGGAGTCCTACGAGCAGTACTTC.

The CDR3 DNA reads TGTGCCAGCAGCTTGGTTACTAACGGCTATGGCTACACCTTC. It encodes CASSLVTNGYGYTF. The chain employs TRBV5-5 and TRBJ1-2; D uncertain. Germline V gene sequence: CDR1 SGHKS, CDR2 YYEKEE (reference sequence). This CDR3 comprises 14 residues. V was clipped by 0 bases and J by 4 bases, with 10 bases between them.